These 14 T cell receptor beta chains were all obtained from the same sample, sequenced in a study of cytomegalovirus exposure and HLA in healthy donors. PCR amplification relied on 60 Vbeta primers (plus 13 Jbeta primers). Clones were read by immunoSEQ multiplex PCR, and TCRdb kept only the in-frame ones, dropping some. The sample has 110,000 to 150,000 clones, about 77% seen once. Sequencing was done on a sample of PBMCs. The receptors derive from a male donor in good health and CMV-seronegative.

The rearrangement links TRBV7-9 to TRBJ2-5, with TRBD2 identical over 7 bases. Trimming at V came to 3 bases and at J to 3 bases, leaving 4 bases not matched to a gene. The CDR3 has 14 amino acids. Germline V gene data show CDR1 as SEHNR and CDR2 as FQNEAQ (reference sequence). In nucleotides, the CDR3 is TGTGCCAGCAGCTTGTGGGAGGGGAAAGAGACCCAGTACTTC. Encoded protein: CASSLWEGKETQYF.

This chain joins TRBV7-9 and TRBJ2-1; 15 bases match TRBD2. Germline V gene lookup returns CDR1 SEHNR and CDR2 FQNEAQ (reference sequence). The CDR3 is 15 residues long. The junction had 4 bases not matched to a gene; V was cut back by 6 bases and J by 7 bases. In nucleotides, the CDR3 is TGTGCCAGCAGTCGTGGACTAGCGGGAGGGAATGAGCAGTTCTTC. Translating gives CASSRGLAGGNEQFF. Variable domain in full (rest from reference TRBV7-9 and TRBJ2-1): DTGVSQNPRHKITKRGQNVTFRCDPISEHNRLYWYRQTLGQGPEFLTYFQNEAQLEKSRLLSDRFSAERPKGSFSTLEIQRTEQGDSAMYLCASSRGLAGGNEQFFGPGTRLTVL.

The rearrangement uses TRBV4-2 and TRBJ2-1, with 12 bases fitting TRBD2. The CDR3 totals 19 residues. V was clipped by 0 bases and J by 4 bases; unmatched bases: 10. Germline V lookup: CDR1 LGHNA, CDR2 YNFKEQ. CDR3 sequence (DNA): TGTGCCAGCAGCCAAGATCTCCCCACTAGCGGGGGGACTTACAATGAGCAGTTCTTC. Translating gives CASSQDLPTSGGTYNEQFF.

The table lists this clone with a few counts. CDR3: CASSNRQGAGEQFF. The CDR3 DNA reads TGCGCCAGCAGCAACCGACAGGGGGCGGGAGAGCAGTTCTTC. The rearrangement joins TRBV5-1 to TRBJ2-1; 10 nucleotides match TRBD1. Germline V gives CDR1 SGHRS, CDR2 YFSETQ. J lost 10 bases, V lost 4 bases, and 8 bases had no gene match. The CDR3 extends over 14 amino acids.

CDR3: CASSFNPLRGGTYNEQFF. The DNA of the CDR3 is TGTGCCAGCAGTTTCAACCCATTGCGGGGGGGGACTTACAATGAGCAGTTCTTC. This chain links TRBV27 with TRBJ2-1, with 9 nucleotides matching TRBD2. V was clipped by 3 bases and J by 4 bases; unmatched bases: 13. The CDR3 loop spans 18 amino acids. CDR1 is MNHEY, CDR2 SMNVEV, per germline (reference sequence).

This clone was counted a single time. The chain carries TRBV5-1 and TRBJ1-2; no reliable D call. The CDR3 consists of 14 residues. V lost 0 bases to trimming and J lost 4 bases, with 10 bases between them. Germline values: CDR1 SGHRS, CDR2 YFSETQ. The CDR3 DNA follows: TGCGCCAGCAGCTTGGCTGCGGGCCCCTATGGCTACACCTTC. This gives the protein CASSLAAGPYGYTF.

V gene TRBV4-3 combines with J gene TRBJ2-1; the match to TRBD2 covers 11 bases. Germline CDR1 reads LGHNA; CDR2 reads YSLEER. J gave up 5 bases and V 6 bases, and 3 bases lay outside the gene matches. The CDR3 sequence is 14 residues long. The chain's CDR3 is CASSLAGGHNEQFF. The DNA of the CDR3 is TGCGCCAGCAGTCTAGCGGGGGGTCACAATGAGCAGTTCTTC.

This clone has more than one count but fewer than ten. The rearrangement uses TRBV6-5 and TRBJ2-5, with D perhaps TRBD2 (6 bases). The CDR3 runs 14 residues. Germline lookup yields CDR1 MNHEY and CDR2 SVGAGI. V lost 4 bases to trimming and J lost 3 bases, with 12 bases between them. The CDR3 loop reads CASSWRDEEETQYF. The CDR3 coding sequence is TGTGCCAGCAGTTGGAGGGACGAAGAAGAGACCCAGTACTTC.

This clone was observed a few times. This rearrangement joins TRBV2 to TRBJ2-5, with D maybe TRBD1 (6 bases). The CDR3 length is 14 residues. The V end lost 2 bases, the J end lost 1 base, and 8 bases lay between the germline ends. From germline, CDR1 is SNHLY and CDR2 FYNNEI. For the CDR3, the DNA is TGTGCCAGCAGTGAATTGGACAGCCAAGAGACCCAGTACTTC. Its translation: CASSELDSQETQYF.

The V and J genes are TRBV6-5 and TRBJ2-7; 10 nucleotides align to TRBD1. The junction had 9 bases not matched to a gene; V was cut back by 8 bases and J by 2 bases. The germline V gene encodes CDR1 MNHEY and CDR2 SVGAGI. The CDR3 spans 15 residues. The CDR3: CASSGSGTGAYEQYF. CDR3 DNA: TGTGCCAGCTCCGGCTCCGGGACAGGGGCCTACGAGCAGTACTTC.

The rearrangement joins TRBV10-3 to TRBJ1-3, with D perhaps TRBD1 (6 bases). V lost 2 bases, J lost 4 bases, and 12 bases lay in between. Looked up from germline, CDR1 is ENHRY and CDR2 is SYGVKD. The CDR3 covers 15 residues. The CDR3 DNA sequence: TGTGCCATCAGTGAGAAGCAGGGACAAGGAAACACCATATATTTT. Translating gives CAISEKQGQGNTIYF.

This chain uses TRBV29-1 with TRBJ2-1, with TRBD2 matching 13 bases. Germline CDR1 is SQVTM and CDR2 is ANQGSEA. The V and J ends lost 7 bases and 9 bases, in that order; junction bases with no gene match: 9. CDR3 length: 14 residues. In DNA, the CDR3 is TGCAGCGCCTACCCGGGACTAGCGGGAAGTGAGCAGTTCTTC. It yields the protein CSAYPGLAGSEQFF.

The chain has TRBV4-2 and TRBJ2-5, with TRBD2 matching over 8 bases. CDR1 and CDR2 from the germline V gene are LGHNA and YNFKEQ. Unmatched junction bases numbered 6, after V lost 3 bases and J lost 0 bases. There are 16 residues in the CDR3. CDR3 sequence: CASSQIGGAHQETQYF. The CDR3 DNA follows: TGTGCCAGCAGCCAGATCGGGGGGGCACACCAAGAGACCCAGTACTTC.

The DNA of the CDR3 is TGTGCCACCAGCAGAGCAGGTTGGGGGCTGAGTGAAGCTTTCTTT. Translating gives CATSRAGWGLSEAFF. The genes are TRBV15 and TRBJ1-1; D perhaps matches TRBD1 (6 bases). Trimming stripped 1 base from V and 7 bases from J, with 16 bases between. Looked up from germline, CDR1 is LNHNV and CDR2 is YYDKDF (reference sequence). There are 15 residues in the CDR3.